The rows below give T cell receptor beta chains drawn from one sample of a study of blood T cell repertoires in COVID-19. Generated by immunoSEQ multiplex PCR, the TCRdb table keeps only in-frame clones and is missing some. The profile shows fewer than 8,500 clones, 80% to 90% of them singletons. Sequenced material: peripheral blood. The origin of the receptors is a man at least 80 years old with active COVID-19. The CDR3 runs from the conserved cysteine through the conserved F or W. D genes are given only for firm matches. Only part of the rows carry a size: once, few, many, or a class if the clone is expanded.

V: TRBV3-1/TRBV3-2; size: -; D: TRBD2; J: TRBJ2-7; DNA: TGTGCCAGCAGCCCGATAGCGGGGCCCGCCTACGAGCAGTACTTC; CDR3: CASSPIAGPAYEQYF
V: TRBV12-5; size: -; D: TRBD2; J: TRBJ2-1; DNA: TGTGCTAGTGGTTTCCGACTAGCCCTGGGCTCCTACAATGAGCAGTTCTTC; CDR3: CASGFRLALGSYNEQFF
V: TRBV2; size: -; D: -; J: TRBJ2-7; DNA: TGTGCCAGCAGTGAAGCGGGAATGGAGGGAAGCTACGAGCAGTACTTC; CDR3: CASSEAGMEGSYEQYF
V: TRBV27; size: -; D: -; J: TRBJ2-4; DNA: TGTGCCAGCAGTCCCCAGGGGAGGGGCAGCATTCAGTACTTC; CDR3: CASSPQGRGSIQYF
V: TRBV27; size: -; D: -; J: TRBJ1-6; DNA: TGTGCCAGCAGTTTAGGGCTGGAAAATTCACCCCTCCACTTT; CDR3: CASSLGLENSPLHF
V: TRBV11-2; size: -; D: TRBD1; J: TRBJ1-2; DNA: TGTGCCAGCAGCTTACCCCCGGGACAGGGATATGGCTACACCTTC; CDR3: CASSLPPGQGYGYTF
V: TRBV30; size: -; D: TRBD1; J: TRBJ1-6; DNA: TGTGCCTGCCGACAGGGGCTTGTTAATTCACCCCTCCACTTT; CDR3: CACRQGLVNSPLHF
V: TRBV4-3; size: -; D: -; J: TRBJ2-2; DNA: TGCGCCAGCAGCCACGGGGAGAACACCGGGGAGCTGTTTTTT; CDR3: CASSHGENTGELFF
V: TRBV19; size: -; D: -; J: TRBJ1-1; DNA: TGTGCCAGTAGTAGGCCGGGAGACAGCGGGAACACTGAAGCTTTCTTT; CDR3: CASSRPGDSGNTEAFF
V: TRBV5-6; size: few; D: -; J: TRBJ2-7; DNA: TGTGCCAGCAGCTTCCGGGGGACCTACGAGCAGTACTTC; CDR3: CASSFRGTYEQYF
V: TRBV4-1; size: -; D: -; J: TRBJ1-5; DNA: TGCGCCAGCAGCCAAGTAATGGGAGGTATGGAGCCCCAGCATTTT; CDR3: CASSQVMGGMEPQHF
V: TRBV6-5; size: -; D: TRBD1; J: TRBJ2-7; DNA: TGTGCCAGCAGTTACTCGGCAGGGGGCTCGAAAGAGCAGTACTTC; CDR3: CASSYSAGGSKEQYF
V: TRBV3-1/TRBV3-2; size: -; D: -; J: TRBJ2-7; DNA: TGTGCCAGCAGCCAAGGACTGACAGGAGCAGCCTACGAGCAGTACTTC; CDR3: CASSQGLTGAAYEQYF
V: TRBV7-3; size: -; D: TRBD1; J: TRBJ2-7; DNA: TGTGCCAGCAGCCCAGGGACAGGGGCGCGCGAGCAGTACTTC; CDR3: CASSPGTGAREQYF
V: TRBV2; size: once; D: TRBD1; J: TRBJ2-7; DNA: TGTGCCAGCAGTGAATCGGGACAGCCCTACGAGCAGTACTTC; CDR3: CASSESGQPYEQYF
V: TRBV7-3; size: -; D: -; J: TRBJ2-2; DNA: TGTGCCAGCAGCCCAGGGATAAACACCGGGGAGCTGTTTTTT; CDR3: CASSPGINTGELFF
V: TRBV25-1; size: few; D: TRBD1; J: TRBJ1-6; DNA: TGTGCCAGCACTTCCGACAGGGTCAATTCACCCCTCCACTTT; CDR3: CASTSDRVNSPLHF
V: TRBV7-8; size: -; D: TRBD1; J: TRBJ2-7; DNA: TGTGCCAGCACCCCGTCGGGACAGGGCCCCTACGAGCAGTACTTC; CDR3: CASTPSGQGPYEQYF
V: TRBV19; size: -; D: -; J: TRBJ2-7; DNA: TGTGCCAGTAGTATGGGCACGGTCGCCTACGAGCAGTACTTC; CDR3: CASSMGTVAYEQYF
V: TRBV5-1; size: -; D: -; J: TRBJ1-5; DNA: TGCGCCAGCAGCTCTGGCACAAGCAATCAGCCCCAGCATTTT; CDR3: CASSSGTSNQPQHF
V: TRBV5-4; size: -; D: -; J: TRBJ2-7; DNA: TGTGCCAGCAGCTTGCCAGGGGCCGAGCAGTACTTC; CDR3: CASSLPGAEQYF